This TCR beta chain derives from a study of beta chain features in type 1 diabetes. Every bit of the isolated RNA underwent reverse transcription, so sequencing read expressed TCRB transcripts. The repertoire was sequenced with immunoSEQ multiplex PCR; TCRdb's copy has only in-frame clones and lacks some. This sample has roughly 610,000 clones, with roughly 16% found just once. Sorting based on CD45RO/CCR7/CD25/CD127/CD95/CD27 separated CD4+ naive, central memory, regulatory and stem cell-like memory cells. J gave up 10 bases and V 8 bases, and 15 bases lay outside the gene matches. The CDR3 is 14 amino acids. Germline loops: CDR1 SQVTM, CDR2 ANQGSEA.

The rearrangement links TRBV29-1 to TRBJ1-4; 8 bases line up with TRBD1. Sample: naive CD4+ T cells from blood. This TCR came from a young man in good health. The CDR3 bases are TGCAGCATCCAACCGCAGGGGGCAGAAGGAAAACTGTTTTTT. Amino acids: CSIQPQGAEGKLFF.